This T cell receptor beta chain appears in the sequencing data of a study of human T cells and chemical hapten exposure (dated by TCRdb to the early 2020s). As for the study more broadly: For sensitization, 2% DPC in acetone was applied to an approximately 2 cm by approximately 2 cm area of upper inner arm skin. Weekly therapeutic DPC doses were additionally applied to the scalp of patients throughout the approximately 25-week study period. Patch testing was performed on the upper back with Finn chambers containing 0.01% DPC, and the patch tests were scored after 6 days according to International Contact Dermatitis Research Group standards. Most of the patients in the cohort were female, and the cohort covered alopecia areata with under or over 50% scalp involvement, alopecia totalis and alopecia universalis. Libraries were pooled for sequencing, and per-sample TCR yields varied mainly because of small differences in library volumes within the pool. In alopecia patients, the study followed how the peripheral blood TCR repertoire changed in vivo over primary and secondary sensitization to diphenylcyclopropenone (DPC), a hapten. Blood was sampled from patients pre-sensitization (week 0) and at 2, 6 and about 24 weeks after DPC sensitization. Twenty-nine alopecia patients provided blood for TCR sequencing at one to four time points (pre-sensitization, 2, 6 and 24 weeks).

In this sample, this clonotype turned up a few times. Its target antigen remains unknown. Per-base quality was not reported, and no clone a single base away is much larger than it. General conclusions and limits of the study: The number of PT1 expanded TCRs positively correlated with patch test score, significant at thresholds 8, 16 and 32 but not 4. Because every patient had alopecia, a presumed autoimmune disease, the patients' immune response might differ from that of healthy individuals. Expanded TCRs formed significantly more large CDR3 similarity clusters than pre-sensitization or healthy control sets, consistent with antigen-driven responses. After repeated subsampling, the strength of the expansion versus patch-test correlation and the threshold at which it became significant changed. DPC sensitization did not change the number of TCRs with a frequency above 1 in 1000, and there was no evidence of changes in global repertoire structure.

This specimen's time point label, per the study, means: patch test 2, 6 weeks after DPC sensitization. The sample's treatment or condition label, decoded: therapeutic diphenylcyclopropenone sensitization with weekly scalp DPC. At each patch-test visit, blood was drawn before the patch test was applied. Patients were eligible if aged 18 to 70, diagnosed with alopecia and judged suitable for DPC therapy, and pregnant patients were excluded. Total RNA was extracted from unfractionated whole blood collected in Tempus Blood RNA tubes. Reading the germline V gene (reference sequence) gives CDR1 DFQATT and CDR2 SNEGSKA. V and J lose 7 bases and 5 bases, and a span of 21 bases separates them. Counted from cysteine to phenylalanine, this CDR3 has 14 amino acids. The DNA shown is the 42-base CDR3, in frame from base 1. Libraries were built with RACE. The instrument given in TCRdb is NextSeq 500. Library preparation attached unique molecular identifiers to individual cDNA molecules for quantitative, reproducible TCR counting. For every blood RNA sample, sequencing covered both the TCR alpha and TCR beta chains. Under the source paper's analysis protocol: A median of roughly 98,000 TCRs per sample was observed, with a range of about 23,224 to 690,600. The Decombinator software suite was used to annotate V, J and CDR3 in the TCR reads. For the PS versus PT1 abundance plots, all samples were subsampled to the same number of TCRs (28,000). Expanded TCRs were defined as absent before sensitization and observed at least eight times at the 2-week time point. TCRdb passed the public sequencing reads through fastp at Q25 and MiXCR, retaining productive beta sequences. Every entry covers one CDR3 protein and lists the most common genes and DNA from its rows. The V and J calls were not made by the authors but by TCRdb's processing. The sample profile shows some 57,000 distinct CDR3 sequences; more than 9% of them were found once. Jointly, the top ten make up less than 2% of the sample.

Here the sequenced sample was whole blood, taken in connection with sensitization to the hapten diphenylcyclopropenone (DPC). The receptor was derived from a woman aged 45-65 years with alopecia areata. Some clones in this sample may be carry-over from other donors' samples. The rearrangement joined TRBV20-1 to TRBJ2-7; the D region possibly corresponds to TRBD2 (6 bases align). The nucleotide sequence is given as TGCAGTGTCACGCTCGCTCGGGACTCTAACGAGCAGTACTTC. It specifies CSVTLARDSNEQYF.